The entry below gives a single TCR beta chain sequence along with its context. Assay used: immunoSEQ multiplex PCR; TCRdb lists only in-frame clones, some missing. The table has 150,000 to 200,000 clones, 93% seen once. V was cut by 7 bases and J by 7 bases, with 14 bases left in between. CDR3 length: 13 amino acids. This specimen belongs to a study of control samples from healthy donors and cancer patients. The receptor was derived from a woman aged 55-69 years in good health. Specimen: blood. The V and J genes are TRBV12-3 or TRBV12-4 and TRBJ2-1; D ambiguous. The CDR3 sequence: CASNLWGGNEQFF. CDR3 nucleotides: TGTGCCAGCAACCTTTGGGGTGGGAATGAGCAGTTCTTC.